The rows below give T cell receptor beta chains drawn from one sample of a study of blood T cell repertoires in COVID-19. Sequencing was performed with immunoSEQ multiplex PCR; in TCRdb, only in-frame clones are kept and a portion is missing. This sample yields 150,000 or so clones, of which 90% to 95% are seen a single time; roughly 2% belongs to the top ten. Sequenced material: peripheral blood. The source of these receptors is a woman in her sixties or seventies with COVID-19, enrolled during active disease. CDR3s include the opening cysteine and the closing phenylalanine or tryptophan. A D gene is named only where the DNA matches it firmly. Clone size is stated in some rows and not others, as once, few, many or a class when expanded.

-,TRBJ2-5,TRBV30,-,TGTGCCTGGAACCCCCTAGCATTGAAGGAGACCCAGTACTTC,CAWNPLALKETQYF
-,TRBJ1-2,TRBV2,TRBD1,TGTGCCAGCAGTTCTGGACAGGGGAATGGCTACACCTTC,CASSSGQGNGYTF
-,TRBJ1-2,TRBV13,-,TGTGCCAGCGGTCAGGCAGGGTTTGGCTACACCTTC,CASGQAGFGYTF
-,TRBJ1-1,TRBV11-3,-,TGTGCCAGCAGCTTAGGAGGGGGGGAGTGTTTCTTT,CASSLGGGECFF
-,TRBJ2-2,TRBV5-1,TRBD2,TGCGCCAGCAGCGCCTTGGGACTAGCGGGGTCCGACCACACCGGGGAGCTGTTTTTT,CASSALGLAGSDHTGELFF
-,TRBJ1-6,TRBV19,-,TGTGCCAGTAGTATCGATGGGGGGACGAATTCACCCCTCCACTTT,CASSIDGGTNSPLHF
once,TRBJ2-5,TRBV5-5,-,TGTGCCAGCAGTAGTCGGGGGGAGACCCAGTACTTC,CASSSRGETQYF
-,TRBJ2-7,TRBV7-2,-,TGTGCCAGCAGCCCCAGTCGGGGGGCGGAGTACGAGCAGTACTTC,CASSPSRGAEYEQYF
once,TRBJ1-4,TRBV7-7,-,TGTGCTAGCAGCCAGGGACTTTCGGCTAATGAAAAACTGTTTTTT,CASSQGLSANEKLFF
-,TRBJ1-5,TRBV6-2/TRBV6-3,TRBD1,TGTGCCAGCAGTTACTCGCGGGGGACAGGGGCTCAGCCCCAGCATTTT,CASSYSRGTGAQPQHF
-,TRBJ2-1,TRBV27,-,TGTGCCAGCAGTTTAACAGTCCGTAGGTACAATGAGCAGTTCTTC,CASSLTVRRYNEQFF
-,TRBJ2-1,TRBV4-2,-,TGTGCCAGCAGCCAAGATAGTTGGGGCGCGAGCTCCTACAATGAGCAGTTCTTC,CASSQDSWGASSYNEQFF
-,TRBJ2-1,TRBV19,TRBD2,TGTGCCAGTAGGCGGGGGGTTGAGCAGTTCTTC,CASRRGVEQFF
-,TRBJ1-2,TRBV5-1,-,TGCGCCAGCAGCCCGAGGGGGGGGAACTATGGCTACACCTTC,CASSPRGGNYGYTF
-,TRBJ2-3,TRBV7-9,TRBD2,TGTGCCAGCCGTAGTAGCGGGATCACAGATACGCAGTATTTT,CASRSSGITDTQYF
-,TRBJ1-2,TRBV30,TRBD1,TGTGCCTACCGACAGGGTCCTGGCTACACCTTC,CAYRQGPGYTF
-,TRBJ2-7,TRBV4-1,-,TGCGCCAGCAGCCGTCTACAGGTGACCGAGCAGTACTTC,CASSRLQVTEQYF
once,TRBJ1-4,TRBV10-3,-,TGTGCCATCAGTGCCCGAATTCGAGGGGGTAATGAAAAACTGTTTTTT,CAISARIRGGNEKLFF
-,TRBJ1-4,TRBV19,TRBD1,TGTGCCAGTAGTATTCAGGGGGCGGGAGAAAAACTGTTTTTT,CASSIQGAGEKLFF
few,TRBJ1-1,TRBV18,-,TGTGCCAGCTCACCAGAGGTTCATCAGACTGAAGCTTTCTTT,CASSPEVHQTEAFF
-,TRBJ2-1,TRBV7-3,TRBD2,TGTGCCAGCAGCCCCCCCGGGACTAGGGTCAATGAGCAGTTCTTC,CASSPPGTRVNEQFF
-,TRBJ1-5,TRBV19,TRBD1,TGTGCCAGTAGTGGGCCAACAGGGGATCAGCCCCAGCATTTT,CASSGPTGDQPQHF
-,TRBJ2-7,TRBV9,TRBD1,TGTGCCAGCAGCGGCCGGGACAGGGTATACGAGCAGTACTTC,CASSGRDRVYEQYF
-,TRBJ1-5,TRBV27,TRBD1,TGTGCCAGCAGTTTATGGGGACAGGGGCGTCAGCCCCAGCATTTT,CASSLWGQGRQPQHF
-,TRBJ2-2,TRBV11-3,TRBD1,TGTGCCAGCAGCGATACCGGGACAGGGAACACCGGGGAGCTGTTTTTT,CASSDTGTGNTGELFF
once,TRBJ1-2,TRBV3-1/TRBV3-2,-,TGTGCCAGCAGCCAAGTGGAGGGCTATGGCTACACCTTC,CASSQVEGYGYTF
-,TRBJ1-2,TRBV7-9,-,TGTGCCAGCAGCTCTCGAGCGACAGATTCCTATGGCTACACCTTC,CASSSRATDSYGYTF
-,TRBJ2-5,TRBV14,TRBD2,TGTGCCAGCAGCCAAGATCGGGGGGTGCTCCAAGAGACCCAGTACTTC,CASSQDRGVLQETQYF
-,TRBJ1-1,TRBV6-1,-,TGTGCCAGCAGTGCCCGAAGTCCTTGGGGAGGGGTTATGGAAGCTTTCTTT,CASSARSPWGGVMEAFF
-,TRBJ2-2,TRBV4-3,-,TGCGCCAGCAGCCAAGTTGCGGCTACGAACACCGGGGAGCTGTTTTTT,CASSQVAATNTGELFF
-,TRBJ1-6,TRBV7-9,TRBD1,TGTGCCAGCAGCGCGGGGACAGCCCGGGCGGTGCCCCTCCACTTT,CASSAGTARAVPLHF
-,TRBJ2-7,TRBV18,TRBD1,TGTGCCAGCTCACCGGGGACAGGGGGCTCGTACGAGCAGTACTTC,CASSPGTGGSYEQYF
-,TRBJ1-1,TRBV6-5,-,TGTGCCAGCAGTCGACAGAACACTGAAGCTTTCTTT,CASSRQNTEAFF
-,TRBJ2-5,TRBV10-3,TRBD2,TGTGCCATCTCAGCGGGGGGGGGTCAAGAGACCCAGTACTTC,CAISAGGGQETQYF
-,TRBJ1-5,TRBV23-1,-,TGCGCCAGCAGTCGGAAGGGGGGGAACGATCAGCCCCAGCATTTT,CASSRKGGNDQPQHF
-,TRBJ1-1,TRBV5-4,-,TGTGCCAGCAGCTTGAATAATGACCTAGCGGAAGCTTTCTTT,CASSLNNDLAEAFF
-,TRBJ1-2,TRBV30,TRBD1,TGTGCCTGGAGAGTAACGACAGGGGGCCTTGGTTATGGCTACACCTTC,CAWRVTTGGLGYGYTF
-,TRBJ2-3,TRBV7-2,-,TGTGCCAGCAGCTTAGCACAGGGCCGCACAGATACGCAGTATTTT,CASSLAQGRTDTQYF
once,TRBJ2-1,TRBV5-1,TRBD2,TGCGCCAGCAGCTTGGTCTCTAGCGGGGGCTACAATGAGCAGTTCTTC,CASSLVSSGGYNEQFF
-,TRBJ1-2,TRBV5-6,-,TGTGCCAGCAGCTATTCTCAGGGTTTCGTCTATGGCTACACCTTC,CASSYSQGFVYGYTF
once,TRBJ2-5,TRBV5-4,TRBD2,TGTGCCAGCAGCTCGGTAGCGGGGGGGCCGGGGACCCAGTACTTC,CASSSVAGGPGTQYF
once,TRBJ1-1,TRBV7-8,-,TGTGCCAGCAGCTTTGACAGGGAAGCTTTCTTT,CASSFDREAFF
once,TRBJ2-7,TRBV5-1,TRBD2,TGCGCCAGCAGCTTGGGTCTAGCGGGGGCCCCGAGCTCCTACGAGCAGTACTTC,CASSLGLAGAPSSYEQYF
-,TRBJ1-2,TRBV6-5,TRBD1,TGTGCCAGCAGCCGACAGGGGCCCATCTATGGCTACACCTTC,CASSRQGPIYGYTF
-,TRBJ1-6,TRBV25-1,TRBD1,TGTGCCAGCAGTGAATCCGGACAGGGAGAGCGGTCACCCCTCCACTTT,CASSESGQGERSPLHF
-,TRBJ1-2,TRBV23-1,-,TGCGCCAGCAGTCAACCTGGCCAGGGGTACGGGTTAGCTAACTATGGCTACACCTTC,CASSQPGQGYGLANYGYTF
-,TRBJ2-7,TRBV29-1,-,TGCAGCGTTGCTGGGACATGGGCCTACGAGCAGTACTTC,CSVAGTWAYEQYF
-,TRBJ1-4,TRBV6-6,-,TGTGCCAGCAGCCGCGGCCAGAATGAAAAACTGTTTTTT,CASSRGQNEKLFF